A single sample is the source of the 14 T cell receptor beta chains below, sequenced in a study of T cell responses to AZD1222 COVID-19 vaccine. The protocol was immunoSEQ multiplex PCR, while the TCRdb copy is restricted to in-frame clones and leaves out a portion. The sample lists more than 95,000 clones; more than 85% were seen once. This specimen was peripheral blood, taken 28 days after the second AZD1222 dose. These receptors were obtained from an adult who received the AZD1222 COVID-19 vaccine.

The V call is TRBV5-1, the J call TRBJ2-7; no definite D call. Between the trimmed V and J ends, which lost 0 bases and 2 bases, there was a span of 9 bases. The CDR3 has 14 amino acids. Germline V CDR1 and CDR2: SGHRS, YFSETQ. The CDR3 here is CASSLGAKTYEQYF. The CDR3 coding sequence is TGCGCCAGCAGCTTGGGGGCCAAAACCTACGAGCAGTACTTC.

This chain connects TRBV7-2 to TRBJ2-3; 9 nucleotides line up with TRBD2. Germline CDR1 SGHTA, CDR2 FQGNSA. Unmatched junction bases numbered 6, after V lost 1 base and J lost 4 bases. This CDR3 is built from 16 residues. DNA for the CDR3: TGTGCCAGCAGCTTAGTGGGAGCGGGAGGCGCAGATACGCAGTATTTT. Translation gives CASSLVGAGGADTQYF. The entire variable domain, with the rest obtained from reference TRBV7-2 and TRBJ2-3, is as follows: GAGVSQSPSNKVTEKGKDVELRCDPISGHTALYWYRQSLGQGLEFLIYFQGNSAPDKSGLPSDRFSAERTGGSVSTLTIQRTQQEDSAVYLCASSLVGAGGADTQYFGPGTRLTVL.

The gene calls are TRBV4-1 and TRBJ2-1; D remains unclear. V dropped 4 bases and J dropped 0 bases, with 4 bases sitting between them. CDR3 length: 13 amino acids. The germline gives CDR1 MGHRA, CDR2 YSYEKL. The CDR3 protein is CASSPSSYNEQFF. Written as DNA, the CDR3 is TGCGCCAGCAGCCCGAGCTCCTACAATGAGCAGTTCTTC.

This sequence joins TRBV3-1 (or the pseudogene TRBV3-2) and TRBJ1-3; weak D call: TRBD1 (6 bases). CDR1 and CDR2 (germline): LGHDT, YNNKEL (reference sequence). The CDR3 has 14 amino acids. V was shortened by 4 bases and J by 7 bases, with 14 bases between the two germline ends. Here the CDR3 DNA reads TGTGCCAGCAGCCTACATGGGGGCCTCAACACCATATATTTT. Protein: CASSLHGGLNTIYF.

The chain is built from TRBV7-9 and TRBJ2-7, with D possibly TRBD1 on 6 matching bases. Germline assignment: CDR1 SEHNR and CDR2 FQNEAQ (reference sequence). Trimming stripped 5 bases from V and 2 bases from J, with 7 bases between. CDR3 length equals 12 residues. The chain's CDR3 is CASSRDTYEQYF. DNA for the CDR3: TGTGCCAGCAGCCGGGACACCTACGAGCAGTACTTC.

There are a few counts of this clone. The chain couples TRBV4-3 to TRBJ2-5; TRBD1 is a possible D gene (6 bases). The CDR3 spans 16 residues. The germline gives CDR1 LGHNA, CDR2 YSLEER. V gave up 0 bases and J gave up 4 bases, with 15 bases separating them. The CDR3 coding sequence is TGCGCCAGCAGCCAAGAATGGGGGCGATCGGGAGAGACCCAGTACTTC. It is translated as CASSQEWGRSGETQYF.

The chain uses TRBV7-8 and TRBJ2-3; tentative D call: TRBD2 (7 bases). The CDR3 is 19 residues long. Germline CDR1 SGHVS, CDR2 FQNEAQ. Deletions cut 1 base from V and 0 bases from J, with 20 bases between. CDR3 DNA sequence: TGTGCCAGCAGCTTAGAAGCTGGAACGGGGGGCCCTAGCACAGATACGCAGTATTTT. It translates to CASSLEAGTGGPSTDTQYF.

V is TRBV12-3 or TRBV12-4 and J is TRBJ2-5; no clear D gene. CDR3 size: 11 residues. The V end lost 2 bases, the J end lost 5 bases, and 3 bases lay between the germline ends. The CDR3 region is CASSLRETQYF. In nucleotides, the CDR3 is TGTGCCAGCAGTTTAAGGGAGACCCAGTACTTC.

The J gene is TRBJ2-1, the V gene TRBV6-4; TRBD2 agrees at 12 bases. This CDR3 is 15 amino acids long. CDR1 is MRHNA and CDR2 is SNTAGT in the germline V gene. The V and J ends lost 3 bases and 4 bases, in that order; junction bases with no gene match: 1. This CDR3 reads CASSELAGGYNEQFF. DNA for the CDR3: TGTGCCAGCAGTGAACTAGCGGGGGGTTACAATGAGCAGTTCTTC.

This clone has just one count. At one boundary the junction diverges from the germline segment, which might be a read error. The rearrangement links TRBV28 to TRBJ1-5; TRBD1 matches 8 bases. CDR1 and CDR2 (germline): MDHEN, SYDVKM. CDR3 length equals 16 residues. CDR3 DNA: TGTGCCAGCAGCCGACAGGGGATAAAAAGCAATCAGCCCCGGCATTTT. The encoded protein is CASSRQGIKSNQPRHF.

CDR3 sequence: CASSFGSTDTQYF. In DNA form, the CDR3 reads TGTGCCAGCAGCTTTGGGAGCACAGATACGCAGTATTTT. The gene calls are TRBV7-9 and TRBJ2-3; D gene ambiguous. The CDR3 totals 13 residues. Germline V gene sequence: CDR1 SEHNR, CDR2 FQNEAQ (reference sequence). Trimming shortened V by 3 bases and J by 0 bases, and 4 bases separated the two germline ends. Full variable domain (missing parts from reference TRBV7-9 and TRBJ2-3): DTGVSQNPRHKITKRGQNVTFRCDPISEHNRLYWYRQTLGQGPEFLTYFQNEAQLEKSRLLSDRFSAERPKGSFSTLEIQRTEQGDSAMYLCASSFGSTDTQYFGPGTRLTVL.

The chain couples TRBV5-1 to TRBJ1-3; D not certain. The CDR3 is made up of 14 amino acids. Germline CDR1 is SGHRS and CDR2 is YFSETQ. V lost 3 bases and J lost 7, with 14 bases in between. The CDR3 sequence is CASSSLSEVNTIYF. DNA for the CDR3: TGCGCCAGCAGCTCCCTTAGCGAAGTGAACACCATATATTTT.

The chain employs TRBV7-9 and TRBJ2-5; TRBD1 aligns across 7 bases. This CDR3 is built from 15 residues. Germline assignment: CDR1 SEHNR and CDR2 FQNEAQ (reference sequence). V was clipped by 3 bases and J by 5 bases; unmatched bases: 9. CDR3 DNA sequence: TGTGCCAGCAGCTTTGGGACAGTCGGGACGGAGACCCAGTACTTC. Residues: CASSFGTVGTETQYF.

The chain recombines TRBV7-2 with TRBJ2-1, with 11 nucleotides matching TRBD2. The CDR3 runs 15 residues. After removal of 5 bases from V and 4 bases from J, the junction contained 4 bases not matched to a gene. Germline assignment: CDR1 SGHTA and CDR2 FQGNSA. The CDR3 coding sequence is TGTGCCAGCAGCCCGACTAGCGGGACATACAATGAGCAGTTCTTC. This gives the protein CASSPTSGTYNEQFF.